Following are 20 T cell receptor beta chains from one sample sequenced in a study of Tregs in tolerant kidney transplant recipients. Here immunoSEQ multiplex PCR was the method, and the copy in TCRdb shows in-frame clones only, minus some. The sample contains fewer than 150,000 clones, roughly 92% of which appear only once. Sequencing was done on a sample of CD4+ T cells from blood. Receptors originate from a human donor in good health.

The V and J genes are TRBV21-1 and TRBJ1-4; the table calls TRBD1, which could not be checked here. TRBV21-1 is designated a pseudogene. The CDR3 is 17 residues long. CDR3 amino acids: CASSKARGLPTNEKLFF. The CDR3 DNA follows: TGTGCCAGCAGCAAAGCGAGGGGGCTGCCAACTAATGAAAAACTGTTTTTT.

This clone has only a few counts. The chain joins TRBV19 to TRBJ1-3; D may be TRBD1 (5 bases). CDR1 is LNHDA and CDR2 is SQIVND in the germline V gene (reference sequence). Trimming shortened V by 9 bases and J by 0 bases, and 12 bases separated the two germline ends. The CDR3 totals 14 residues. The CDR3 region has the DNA TGTGCCAGCGGGGGACGGGTCTCTGGAAACACCATATATTTT. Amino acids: CASGGRVSGNTIYF.

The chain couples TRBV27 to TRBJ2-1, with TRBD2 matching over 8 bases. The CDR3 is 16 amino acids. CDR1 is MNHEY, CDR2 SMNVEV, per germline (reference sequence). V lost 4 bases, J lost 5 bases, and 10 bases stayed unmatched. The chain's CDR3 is CASSSRSGRVNNEQFF. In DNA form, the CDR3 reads TGTGCCAGCAGTTCCCGCTCCGGGAGGGTAAACAATGAGCAGTTCTTC.

CDR3 DNA sequence: TGTGCCAGCAGCTTAGCGCGGGACTATGGCTACACCTTC. It specifies CASSLARDYGYTF. The chain employs TRBV7-8 and TRBJ1-2; D is unresolved. This CDR3 has 13 residues. Germline V lookup: CDR1 SGHVS, CDR2 FQNEAQ. The V and J ends lost 0 bases and 3 bases respectively, with 5 bases between them.

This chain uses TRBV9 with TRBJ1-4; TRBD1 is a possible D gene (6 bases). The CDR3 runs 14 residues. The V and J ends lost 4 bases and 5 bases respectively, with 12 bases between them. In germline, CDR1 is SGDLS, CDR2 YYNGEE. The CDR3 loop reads CASSQVGQNEKLFF. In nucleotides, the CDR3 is TGTGCCAGCAGCCAAGTCGGACAGAATGAAAAACTGTTTTTT. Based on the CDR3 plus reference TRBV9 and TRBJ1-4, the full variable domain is DSGVTQTPKHLITATGQRVTLRCSPRSGDLSVYWYQQSLDQGLQFLIQYYNGEERAKGNILERFSAQQFPDLHSELNLSSLELGDSALYFCASSQVGQNEKLFFGSGTQLSVL.

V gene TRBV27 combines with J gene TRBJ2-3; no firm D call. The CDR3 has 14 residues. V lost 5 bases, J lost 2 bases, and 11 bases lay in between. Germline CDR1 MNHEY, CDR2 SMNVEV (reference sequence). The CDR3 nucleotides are TGTGCCAGCAGTCCTAGAGCTCTCACAGATACGCAGTATTTT. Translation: CASSPRALTDTQYF.

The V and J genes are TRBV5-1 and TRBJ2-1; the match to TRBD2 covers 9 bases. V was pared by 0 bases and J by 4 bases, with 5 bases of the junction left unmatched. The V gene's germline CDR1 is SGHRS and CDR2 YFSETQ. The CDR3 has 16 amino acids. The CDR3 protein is CASSLVASGAYNEQFF. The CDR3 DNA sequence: TGCGCCAGCAGCTTGGTTGCTAGCGGGGCTTACAATGAGCAGTTCTTC.

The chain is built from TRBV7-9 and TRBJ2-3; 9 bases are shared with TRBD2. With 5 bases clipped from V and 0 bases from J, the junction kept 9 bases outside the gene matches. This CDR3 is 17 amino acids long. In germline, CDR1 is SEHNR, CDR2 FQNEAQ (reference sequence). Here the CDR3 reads CASSPRGLAASTDTQYF. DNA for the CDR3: TGTGCCAGCAGCCCGAGGGGACTAGCAGCTAGCACAGATACGCAGTATTTT.

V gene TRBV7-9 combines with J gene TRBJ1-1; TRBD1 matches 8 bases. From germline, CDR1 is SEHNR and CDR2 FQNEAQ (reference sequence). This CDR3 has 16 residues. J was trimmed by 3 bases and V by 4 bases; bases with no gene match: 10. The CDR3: CASSSKAGGGDTEAFF. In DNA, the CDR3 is TGTGCCAGCAGCTCTAAAGCAGGGGGCGGGGACACTGAAGCTTTCTTT. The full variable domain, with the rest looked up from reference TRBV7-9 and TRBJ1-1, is DTGVSQNPRHKITKRGQNVTFRCDPISEHNRLYWYRQTLGQGPEFLTYFQNEAQLEKSRLLSDRFSAERPKGSFSTLEIQRTEQGDSAMYLCASSSKAGGGDTEAFFGQGTRLTVV.

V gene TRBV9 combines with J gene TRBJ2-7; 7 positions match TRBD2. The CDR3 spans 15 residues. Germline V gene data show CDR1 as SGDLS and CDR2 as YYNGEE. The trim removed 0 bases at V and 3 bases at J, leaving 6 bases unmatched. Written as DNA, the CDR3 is TGTGCCAGCAGCGTAGCCCCAGGGACTAACTACGAGCAGTACTTC. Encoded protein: CASSVAPGTNYEQYF.

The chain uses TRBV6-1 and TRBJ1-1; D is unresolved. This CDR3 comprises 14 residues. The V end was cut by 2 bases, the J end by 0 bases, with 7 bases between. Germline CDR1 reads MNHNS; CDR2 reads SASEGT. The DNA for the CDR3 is TGTGCCAGCAGTGAATTGGGGTTGAACACTGAAGCTTTCTTT. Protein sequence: CASSELGLNTEAFF.

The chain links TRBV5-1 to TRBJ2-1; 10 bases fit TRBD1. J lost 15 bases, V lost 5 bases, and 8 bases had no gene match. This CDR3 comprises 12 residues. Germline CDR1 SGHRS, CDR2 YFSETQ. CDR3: CASRRGQGPRFF. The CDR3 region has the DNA TGCGCCAGCAGAAGGGGACAGGGGCCCCGGTTCTTC.

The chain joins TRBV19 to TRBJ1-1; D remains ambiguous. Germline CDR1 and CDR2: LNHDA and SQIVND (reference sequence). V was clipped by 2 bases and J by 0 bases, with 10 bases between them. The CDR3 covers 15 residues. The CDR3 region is CASSIIGRMNTEAFF. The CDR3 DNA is TGTGCCAGTAGTATAATAGGGCGGATGAACACTGAAGCTTTCTTT.

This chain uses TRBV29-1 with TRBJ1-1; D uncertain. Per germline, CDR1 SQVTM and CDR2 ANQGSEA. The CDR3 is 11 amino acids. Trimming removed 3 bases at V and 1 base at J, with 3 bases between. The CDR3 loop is CSVDGNTEAFF. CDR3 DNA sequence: TGCAGCGTTGACGGGAACACTGAAGCTTTCTTT. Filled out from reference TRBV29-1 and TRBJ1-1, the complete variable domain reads SAVISQKPSRDICQRGTSLTIQCQVDSQVTMMFWYRQQPGQSLTLIATANQGSEATYESGFVIDKFPISRPNLTFSTLTVSNMSPEDSSIYLCSVDGNTEAFFGQGTRLTVV.

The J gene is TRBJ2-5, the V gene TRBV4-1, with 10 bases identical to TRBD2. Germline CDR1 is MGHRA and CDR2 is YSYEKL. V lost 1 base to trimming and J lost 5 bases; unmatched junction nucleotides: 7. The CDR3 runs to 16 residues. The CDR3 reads CASSQASVSGGETQYF. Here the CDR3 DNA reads TGCGCCAGCAGCCAAGCCAGTGTTAGCGGGGGGGAGACCCAGTACTTC.

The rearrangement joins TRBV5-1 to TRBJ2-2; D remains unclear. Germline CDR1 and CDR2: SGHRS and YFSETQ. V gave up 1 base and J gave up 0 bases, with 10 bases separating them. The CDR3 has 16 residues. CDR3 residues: CASSLIAATNTGELFF. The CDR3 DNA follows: TGCGCCAGCAGCTTGATCGCGGCCACGAACACCGGGGAGCTGTTTTTT.

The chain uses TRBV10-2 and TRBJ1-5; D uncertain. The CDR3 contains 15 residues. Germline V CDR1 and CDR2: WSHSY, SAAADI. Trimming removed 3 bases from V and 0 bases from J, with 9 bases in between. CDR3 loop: CASSEIGASNQPQHF. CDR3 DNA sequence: TGCGCCAGCAGTGAAATCGGCGCTAGCAATCAGCCCCAGCATTTT.

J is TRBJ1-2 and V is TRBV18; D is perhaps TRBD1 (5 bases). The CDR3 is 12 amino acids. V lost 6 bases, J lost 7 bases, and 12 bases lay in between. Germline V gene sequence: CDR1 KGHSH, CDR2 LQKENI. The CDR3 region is CASSQDRSGYTF. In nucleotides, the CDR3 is TGTGCCAGCTCTCAAGACAGATCTGGCTACACCTTC.

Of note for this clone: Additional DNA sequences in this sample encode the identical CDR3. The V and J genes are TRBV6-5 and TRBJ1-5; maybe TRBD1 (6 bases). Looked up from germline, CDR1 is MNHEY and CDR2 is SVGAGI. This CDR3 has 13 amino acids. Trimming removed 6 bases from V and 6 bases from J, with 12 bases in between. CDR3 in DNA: TGTGCCAGCAGCTACAGGGAGGGTCAGCCCCAGCATTTT. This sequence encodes CASSYREGQPQHF.

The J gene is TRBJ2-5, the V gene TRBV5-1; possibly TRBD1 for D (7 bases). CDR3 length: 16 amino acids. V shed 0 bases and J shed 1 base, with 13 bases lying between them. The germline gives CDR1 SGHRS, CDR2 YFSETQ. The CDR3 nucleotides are TGCGCCAGCAGCTTGGGACAGGGAGGTAGCCAAGAGACCCAGTACTTC. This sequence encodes CASSLGQGGSQETQYF.